The TCR beta chain described here comes from a study of neurological immune-mediated disorders. Overall study results and limits: The repertoires of 18 of 34 multiple sclerosis patients were placed by phylogenetic grouping in a single related-CDR3 cluster, which may be a signature.

This clonotype occurred many times. What it binds is not known. MiXCR, run by TCRdb on the 5' RACE reads, gives a single entry per CDR3 protein. The sample has roughly 120,000 distinct CDR3 sequences, approximately 3.2% seen once; the top ten hold about 1.2%. Germline assignment: CDR1 LGHDT and CDR2 YNNKEL (reference sequence). With 1 base removed from V and 6 bases from J, the gap between germline ends came to 10 bases. This CDR3 comprises 15 residues. The TCR was taken from a woman aged 25 to 39 with multiple sclerosis. Sequenced material: PBMCs. The chain is built from TRBV3-1 and TRBJ1-6; tentative D call: TRBD1 (5 bases). CDR3 loop: CASSQVGAFNSPLHF. The DNA for the CDR3 is TGTGCCAGCAGCCAAGTCGGGGCGTTTAATTCACCCCTCCACTTT.